This T cell receptor (beta chain) emerged from a study of blood T cell repertoires in COVID-19. Overall study: From the United States, Italy and Spain came samples of acute and convalescent COVID-19. The cDNA or gDNA used as material had been derived from T cells, B-cell-depleted T cells, or PBMCs.

CDR1 GTSNPN and CDR2 SVGIG come from the germline V gene (reference sequence). This CDR3 has 13 amino acids. The germline V and J ends were trimmed by 6 bases and 3 bases, with 11 bases remaining between them. Authors' analysis steps: Amplification with reference gene primers provided the estimates of nucleated cell counts. Some clones are missing from TCRdb's copy, which holds only in-frame ones; the method was immunoSEQ multiplex PCR. V, J and clone size were drawn from that table, and D and trimming were deduced from the DNA. The sample consists of roughly 250,000 clones, roughly 81% of them appearing once.

The sequence derives from a man in his fifties with acute or convalescent COVID-19. Sequenced input: peripheral blood. This chain uses TRBV30 with TRBJ1-4, with D tentatively TRBD1 (6 bases). The CDR3, as DNA: TGTGCCTGCACTGGACAGTCTAATGAAAAACTGTTTTTT. Its translation: CACTGQSNEKLFF.